This T cell receptor (beta chain) was found in a study of OX40 agonist ivuxolimab in advanced cancers. Study-wide context: Ivuxolimab was a fully human IgG2 agonistic monoclonal antibody targeting the costimulatory receptor OX40 (CD134). Intravenous ivuxolimab was administered to patients every 2 weeks at six dose levels: 0.01, 0.1, 0.3, 1.5, 3 and 10 mg/kg. Of the roughly 54 dose-escalation patients, hepatocellular carcinoma was present in roughly 19, melanoma in roughly 15, renal cell carcinoma in 9 and head and neck cancer in 9. In the dose-escalation cohort, 70% to 90% of patients were male, and the mean age was roughly 60 years with a range of 23 to 79. Patients were allowed to have had prior anti-PD-1, anti-PD-L1 or anti-CTLA-4 therapy, and more than 30% of the dose-escalation patients had previously received checkpoint inhibitors. Partial responses were achieved by three dose-escalation patients, of whom one had hepatocellular carcinoma and two had cutaneous melanoma. The point of sequencing TCRbeta in the periphery was to test whether ivuxolimab changed TCR sequence diversity and drove clonal T-cell expansion. The paper covers the monotherapy dose-escalation part of the phase I ivuxolimab trial, which included N of about 51 patients.

Beyond this particular receptor, the publication reports: In the 0.1-3.0 mg/kg groups, partial responders were among the patients with the lowest normalized peripheral clonal expansion, particularly in CD8+ T cells. Low levels of normalized T-cell clonal expansion were also shown by some nonresponding patients. Clonal expansion of both CD4+ and CD8+ blood T cells was observed from baseline to week 6 at doses 0.1 to 3.0 mg/kg. Which antigens the clonally expanded peripheral T cells were specific for was not determined. On average, CD8+ T cells showed more expanded clones than CD4+ T cells after ivuxolimab.

Trimming at the junction amounts to 5 bases on V and 3 bases on J, and the germline ends lie 17 bases apart. For CDR1 and CDR2, the germline V gene (reference sequence) lists PRHDT and FYEKMQ. The CDR3 has 16 amino acids, counting the end cysteine and phenylalanine. The sequence is cut down to CDR3 DNA, 48 bases in frame from base 1. To sequence the TCRbeta CDR3 region, genomic DNA was isolated from the sorted cells. TCRbeta CDR3 regions were sequenced using the immunoSEQ Assay. TCRdb obtained this table from immuneACCESS and retained in-frame rearrangements with V and J assigned. These tables miss some clones; where compared with another copy, unresolved V genes account for less than half of the shortfall, and the remainder is unexplained. The sample table lists about 55,000 clones, about 86% of them with a count of one. In total, the top ten clones hold roughly 12% of the sample. Patients with autoimmune disease history or receiving systemic immunosuppression were excluded from the trial. Peripheral blood for TCR sequencing was drawn from every dose cohort at baseline, at cycle 4 day 1 and at cycle 7 day 1. Samples came from an open-label, multicenter, first-in-human phase I dose-escalation trial of ivuxolimab. The trial enrolled adults with locally advanced or metastatic head and neck squamous cell, hepatocellular, melanoma or renal cell carcinoma. Before TCR sequencing, CD4+ T cells and CD8+ T cells from peripheral blood were sorted into separate populations.

Notes on this clone: Its antigen is currently not known. The input lacks base qualities; no much larger clone sits a single base away.

This chain is built from TRBV13 and TRBJ1-5; matching of 5 bases hints at TRBD1 as the D gene. The sample in question was CD4+ or CD8+ T cells sorted from blood, obtained in a trial of the OX40 agonist ivuxolimab. This TCR was sampled from an adult with an advanced solid tumor such as melanoma, head and neck, liver or kidney cancer. The CDR3 protein: CASSAAGDSFNQPQHF. The DNA sequence follows: TGTGCCAGCAGCGCCGCCGGTGACAGCTTCAATCAGCCCCAGCATTTT.